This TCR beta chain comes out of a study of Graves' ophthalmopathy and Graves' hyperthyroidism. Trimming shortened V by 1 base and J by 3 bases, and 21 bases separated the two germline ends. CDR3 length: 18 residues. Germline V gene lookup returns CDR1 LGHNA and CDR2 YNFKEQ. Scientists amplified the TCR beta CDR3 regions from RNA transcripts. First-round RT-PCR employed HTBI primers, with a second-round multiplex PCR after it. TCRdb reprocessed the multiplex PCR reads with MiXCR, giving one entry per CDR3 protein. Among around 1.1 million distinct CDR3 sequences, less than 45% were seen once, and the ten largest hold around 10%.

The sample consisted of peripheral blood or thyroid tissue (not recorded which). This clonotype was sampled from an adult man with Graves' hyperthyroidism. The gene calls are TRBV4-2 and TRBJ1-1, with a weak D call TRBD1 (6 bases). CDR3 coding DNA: TGTGCCAGCAGCCAAGTGAGGTACAGGGAGCAAGAAGACACTGAAGCTTTCTTT. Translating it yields CASSQVRYREQEDTEAFF.